This T cell receptor (beta chain) was captured by sequencing in a study of OX40 agonist ivuxolimab in advanced cancers. The germline V gene encodes CDR1 SGDLS and CDR2 YYNGEE. Between the trimmed V and J ends, which lost 4 bases and 0 bases, there was a span of 17 bases. The length of the CDR3 is 17 residues. Libraries were prepared by immunoSEQ multiplex PCR; TCRdb keeps only in-frame clonotypes and omits some of them. The sample lists under 25,000 clones; around three quarters were seen once. This sample comprised CD4+ or CD8+ T cells sorted from blood, obtained in a trial of the OX40 agonist ivuxolimab. This sequence joins TRBV9 and TRBJ2-1; D is perhaps TRBD2 (6 bases). The TCR was taken from an adult with an advanced solid tumor such as melanoma, head and neck, liver or kidney cancer. The CDR3 reads CASSPRPGGSSYNEQFF. CDR3 in DNA: TGTGCCAGCAGCCCCCGGCCCGGGGGAAGCTCCTACAATGAGCAGTTCTTC.